Following are 22 T cell receptor beta chains from one sample sequenced in a study of identical twins. TCRdb recomputed calls from the 5' RACE reads with MiXCR, one row per CDR3 protein. Of hundreds of thousands of distinct CDR3 sequences listed, 20% to 30% are singletons. Separately, the same data were catalogued under a study of T cells expressing NK-cell markers.

Sequencing was performed on CD4+ T cells sorted from blood. The source is a woman in her late teens or twenties in good health.

The gene calls are TRBV6-1 and TRBJ2-7; weak D call: TRBD1 (6 bases). V was cut by 2 bases and J by 1 base, with 21 bases left in between. CDR1 is MNHNS and CDR2 is SASEGT in the germline V gene. The CDR3 is 18 amino acids. The CDR3 sequence is CASSESIGLGDNSYEQYF. CDR3 nucleotides: TGTGCCAGCAGTGAATCAATCGGGTTGGGGGACAATTCCTACGAGCAGTACTTC.

This clonotype was observed a few times. The chain joins TRBV10-3 to TRBJ1-2; maybe TRBD1 (5 bases). Germline assignment: CDR1 ENHRY and CDR2 SYGVKD. The V gene lost 6 bases and the J gene lost 12 bases, with 14 bases spanning the gap. The CDR3 spans 11 residues. This CDR3 reads CAISDSRRNTF. CDR3 DNA: TGTGCCATCAGCGACAGCCGTAGAAACACCTTC.

At least ten counts were recorded for this clonotype. A read error may produce the germline difference seen at one junction end. V and J are TRBV7-7 and TRBJ2-5; no reliable D call. The CDR3 is 13 residues long. Germline V gene lookup returns CDR1 SSHAT and CDR2 FNYEAQ (reference sequence). The CDR3 coding sequence is TGTGCTAGCAGCTTAGTAGGAGAAGAGACCCAGTACTTC. This codes for CASSLVGEETQYF.

The chain links TRBV5-1 to TRBJ2-5; 12 bases are a match to TRBD2. The CDR3 contains 15 residues. J gave up 4 bases and V 2 bases, and 3 bases lay outside the gene matches. Germline V gene sequence: CDR1 SGHRS, CDR2 YFSETQ. The CDR3 is CASSFQGLAGETQYF. In DNA form, the CDR3 reads TGCGCCAGCAGCTTCCAGGGACTAGCGGGAGAGACCCAGTACTTC. Full variable domain (outside the CDR3, taken from reference TRBV5-1 and TRBJ2-5): KAGVTQTPRYLIKTRGQQVTLSCSPISGHRSVSWYQQTPGQGLQFLFEYFSETQRNKGNFPGRFSGRQFSNSRSEMNVSTLELGDSALYLCASSFQGLAGETQYFGPGTRLLVL.

This clonotype was seen more than once but under ten times. The V and J genes are TRBV19 and TRBJ2-7; D tentatively reads TRBD1 or TRBD2 (5 bases each). The CDR3 is made up of 16 amino acids. The germline CDR1 and CDR2 sequences are LNHDA and SQIVND (reference sequence). Trimming pared 7 bases from V and 1 base from J, leaving 20 bases between. The CDR3 protein is CASTLSEGSLSYEQYF. The CDR3 nucleotides are TGTGCCAGTACCTTATCAGAGGGGTCACTGTCCTACGAGCAGTACTTC.

The rearrangement uses TRBV9 and TRBJ2-6; D remains ambiguous. The CDR3 is made up of 14 amino acids. V was clipped by 1 base and J by 2 bases, with 4 bases between them. Per the germline V gene, CDR1 is SGDLS and CDR2 is YYNGEE. The CDR3 region has the DNA TGTGCCAGCAGCGTAATACCTGGGGCCAACGTCCTGACTTTC. It encodes CASSVIPGANVLTF.

This clonotype was counted a few times. The genes are TRBV20-1 and TRBJ2-7; the match to TRBD2 covers 14 bases. There are 16 residues in the CDR3. From germline, CDR1 is DFQATT and CDR2 SNEGSKA (reference sequence). V dropped 3 bases and J dropped 4; count of bases not matched to a gene: 8. CDR3 loop: CSARGGLAGAGYEQYF. The CDR3 DNA is TGCAGTGCTAGGGGGGGACTAGCGGGAGCAGGATACGAGCAGTACTTC.

In its sample, this clonotype was seen a few times. The J gene is TRBJ2-5, the V gene TRBV20-1; D may be TRBD1 or TRBD2 (5 bases each). Germline assignment: CDR1 DFQATT and CDR2 SNEGSKA (reference sequence). The CDR3 is 13 amino acids. Trimming left V 6 bases short and J 3 bases short, with 14 bases between. CDR3 amino acids: CSAATGGEETQYF. DNA of the CDR3: TGCAGTGCGGCGACTGGGGGTGAAGAGACCCAGTACTTC.

The chain recombines TRBV12-3 or TRBV12-4 with TRBJ2-2; tentatively, D is TRBD2 (5 bases). Trimming cost V 6 bases and J 6 bases, with 11 bases left between them. The CDR3 length is 13 residues. CDR3 DNA sequence: TGTGCCAGCAGCACGCGGGCGGCCGGGGAGCTGTTTTTT. Translated: CASSTRAAGELFF.

This clonotype appeared many times. The gene calls are TRBV29-1 and TRBJ2-3; D might be TRBD1 (6 bases). Trimming cost V 1 base and J 1 base, with 9 bases left between them. The CDR3 consists of 14 residues. Germline V lookup: CDR1 SQVTM, CDR2 ANQGSEA. CDR3: CSVEGGRGTDTQYF. CDR3 nucleotides: TGCAGCGTTGAAGGGGGGCGGGGCACAGATACGCAGTATTTT.

This chain connects TRBV20-1 to TRBJ2-1, with 8 bases fitting TRBD2. CDR1 is DFQATT, CDR2 SNEGSKA, per germline (reference sequence). J lost 10 bases, V lost 6 bases, and 11 bases had no gene match. The CDR3 runs to 13 residues. Here the CDR3 reads CSARGGRPREQFF. CDR3 in DNA: TGCAGTGCCCGGGGGGGCCGCCCCCGAGAGCAGTTCTTC.

This clonotype appeared a few times. V is TRBV19 and J is TRBJ1-5; perhaps TRBD1 as D (5 bases). The CDR3 extends over 18 amino acids. V was clipped by 8 bases and J by 2 bases, with 25 bases between them. Per germline, CDR1 LNHDA and CDR2 SQIVND (reference sequence). CDR3 amino acids: CASLYRDSRPGRNQPQHF. The CDR3 DNA is TGTGCCAGTCTATACCGGGACTCGCGTCCTGGTCGCAATCAGCCCCAGCATTTT.

This clonotype occurred a few times. The chain combines TRBV5-1 with TRBJ2-4; D not resolved. With 4 bases removed from V and 3 bases from J, the gap between germline ends came to 14 bases. The CDR3 has 15 amino acids. CDR1 and CDR2 (germline): SGHRS, YFSETQ. CDR3 loop: CASSTPEDRKNIQYF. The CDR3 region has the DNA TGCGCCAGCAGCACCCCCGAGGATCGCAAAAACATTCAGTACTTC. Variable domain in full (rest from reference TRBV5-1 and TRBJ2-4): KAGVTQTPRYLIKTRGQQVTLSCSPISGHRSVSWYQQTPGQGLQFLFEYFSETQRNKGNFPGRFSGRQFSNSRSEMNVSTLELGDSALYLCASSTPEDRKNIQYFGAGTRLSVL.

The J gene is TRBJ2-3, the V gene TRBV12-5; D not certain. CDR3 size: 13 residues. Germline loops: CDR1 LGHNT, CDR2 FRNRAP. Trimming left V 1 base short and J 2 bases short, with 4 bases between. CDR3: CASGLANTDTQYF. CDR3 DNA sequence: TGTGCTAGTGGTTTGGCCAACACAGATACGCAGTATTTT.

V is TRBV5-1 and J is TRBJ1-1, with D perhaps TRBD1 (6 bases). The CDR3 consists of 16 residues. The V and J ends lost 4 bases and 6 bases respectively, with 22 bases between them. Germline values: CDR1 SGHRS, CDR2 YFSETQ. The CDR3 DNA sequence: TGCGCCAGCAGCCCATCGTATTTACAGGGTGTCGCTGAAGCTTTCTTT. This translates into CASSPSYLQGVAEAFF.

The V gene is TRBV12-3 or TRBV12-4, the J gene TRBJ1-5; the D gene is possibly TRBD1 (6 bases). Deletions cut 2 bases from V and 2 bases from J, with 13 bases between. The CDR3 runs to 16 residues. CDR3: CASSLRIGGGNQPQHF. CDR3 sequence (DNA): TGTGCCAGCAGTTTACGGATCGGGGGCGGCAATCAGCCCCAGCATTTT.

This clonotype occurred a few times. The chain links TRBV20-1 to TRBJ1-4, with TRBD1 matching over 10 bases. The trim removed 6 bases at V and 6 bases at J, leaving 4 bases unmatched. The length of the CDR3 is 13 residues. Germline CDR1 reads DFQATT; CDR2 reads SNEGSKA (reference sequence). The CDR3 DNA is TGCAGTGCAACTGACAGGGGGCATGAAAAACTGTTTTTT. Amino acids: CSATDRGHEKLFF.

This rearrangement joins TRBV20-1 to TRBJ2-5, with TRBD2 matching 7 bases. Germline CDR1 reads DFQATT; CDR2 reads SNEGSKA (reference sequence). CDR3 length: 14 residues. The J segment lost 2 bases and the V segment lost 4 bases, leaving 7 bases of the junction unmatched. Written as DNA, the CDR3 is TGCAGTGCTAAGCCAGCGGGGTTGCAAGAGACCCAGTACTTC. This codes for CSAKPAGLQETQYF.

This clonotype was recorded a few times. The chain employs TRBV6-1 and TRBJ1-2; 10 bases agree with TRBD1. Trimming at V came to 6 bases and at J to 8 bases, leaving 6 bases not matched to a gene. Germline lookup yields CDR1 MNHNS and CDR2 SASEGT. This CDR3 has 13 residues. The CDR3 DNA reads as TGTGCCAGCAGCCATGGACAGGGGGGAGGCTACACCTTC. Residues: CASSHGQGGGYTF.

This chain joins TRBV9 and TRBJ2-5; D possibly corresponds to TRBD1 (6 bases). CDR1 and CDR2 (germline): SGDLS, YYNGEE. This CDR3 has 14 amino acids. The V and J ends lost 5 bases and 2 bases respectively, with 13 bases between them. Written as DNA, the CDR3 is TGTGCCAGCAGTCCACAGGGATGGCAAGAGACCCAGTACTTC. Its translation: CASSPQGWQETQYF.

This clonotype was detected only a few times. The chain uses TRBV25-1 and TRBJ2-2; D possibly matches TRBD1 or TRBD2 (5 bases each). The germline V and J ends were trimmed by 1 base and 3 bases, with 12 bases remaining between them. The CDR3 loop spans 16 amino acids. Germline CDR1 MGHDK, CDR2 SYGVNS. CDR3 sequence reads: CASSELMGTDTGELFF. DNA of the CDR3: TGTGCCAGCAGTGAATTAATGGGGACGGACACCGGGGAGCTGTTTTTT.

The rearrangement links TRBV7-2 to TRBJ2-5, with TRBD2 identical over 7 bases. Trimming at V came to 6 bases and at J to 2 bases, leaving 9 bases not matched to a gene. The length of the CDR3 is 15 residues. Germline CDR1 reads SGHTA; CDR2 reads FQGNSA. The CDR3 spells CASRYQGLHQETQYF. The CDR3 DNA follows: TGTGCCAGCAGGTACCAGGGACTACATCAAGAGACCCAGTACTTC.